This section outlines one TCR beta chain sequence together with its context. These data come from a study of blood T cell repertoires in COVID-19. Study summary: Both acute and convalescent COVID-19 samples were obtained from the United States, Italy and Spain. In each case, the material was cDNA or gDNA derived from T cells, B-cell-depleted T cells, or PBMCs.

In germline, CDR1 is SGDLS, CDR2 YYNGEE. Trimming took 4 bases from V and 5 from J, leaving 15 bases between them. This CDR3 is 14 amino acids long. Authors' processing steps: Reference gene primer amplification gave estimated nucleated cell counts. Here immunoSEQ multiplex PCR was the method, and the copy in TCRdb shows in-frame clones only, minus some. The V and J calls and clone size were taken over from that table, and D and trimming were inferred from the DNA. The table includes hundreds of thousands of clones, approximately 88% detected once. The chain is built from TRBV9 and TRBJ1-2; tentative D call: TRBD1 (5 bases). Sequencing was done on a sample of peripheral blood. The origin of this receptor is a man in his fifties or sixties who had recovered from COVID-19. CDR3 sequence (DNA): TGTGCCAGCAGCCCCCTCCTGGGGGGGTATGGCTACACCTTC. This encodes CASSPLLGGYGYTF.